This TCR beta chain emerged from a study of blood T cells in healthy people across ages. As regards this clonotype: The antigen is not known.

Germline CDR1 DFQATT, CDR2 SNEGSKA (reference sequence). This CDR3 region has 13 residues. V was pared by 3 bases and J by 4 bases, with 12 bases between. Points from the study as a whole: Donors of long life had a larger count of naive CD4+ cells and greater diversity than aged donors.

For the second PCR, which ran for roughly 6 to 11 cycles, a sample-barcoded 5' primer and a J-beta primer mix were used. TCRdb reanalysed the 5' RACE reads using MiXCR and keeps one entry per CDR3 protein. The sample has 1.5 million to 2 million distinct CDR3 sequences; 28% are singletons. V usage is TRBV20-1 and J usage is TRBJ2-5; D is unclear. Sequencing was done on a sample of blood. The receptor's source is a woman aged 25 to 39 in good health. CDR3 nucleotides: TGCAGTGCTAGCCGGGCCCACAGAGAGACCCAGTACTTC. Its protein is CSASRAHRETQYF.